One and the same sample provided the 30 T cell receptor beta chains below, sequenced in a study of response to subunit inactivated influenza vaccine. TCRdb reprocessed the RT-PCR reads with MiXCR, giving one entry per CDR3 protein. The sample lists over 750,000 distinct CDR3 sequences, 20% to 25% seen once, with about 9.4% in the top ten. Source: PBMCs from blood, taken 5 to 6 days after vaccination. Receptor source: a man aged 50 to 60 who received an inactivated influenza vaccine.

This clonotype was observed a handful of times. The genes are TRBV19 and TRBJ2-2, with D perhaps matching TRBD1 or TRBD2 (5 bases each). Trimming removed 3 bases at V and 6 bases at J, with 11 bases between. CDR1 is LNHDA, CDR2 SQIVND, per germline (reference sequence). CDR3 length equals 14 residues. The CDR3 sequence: CASSIPGTAGELFF. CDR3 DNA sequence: TGTGCCAGTAGTATCCCCGGGACGGCCGGGGAGCTGTTTTTT.

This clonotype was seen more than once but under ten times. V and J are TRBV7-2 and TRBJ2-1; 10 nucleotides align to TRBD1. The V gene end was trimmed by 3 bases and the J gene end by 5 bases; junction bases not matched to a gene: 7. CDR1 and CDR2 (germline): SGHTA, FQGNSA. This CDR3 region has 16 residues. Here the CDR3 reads CASSLTGGAWDNEQFF. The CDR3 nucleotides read TGTGCCAGCAGCTTGACAGGGGGCGCTTGGGACAATGAGCAGTTCTTC.

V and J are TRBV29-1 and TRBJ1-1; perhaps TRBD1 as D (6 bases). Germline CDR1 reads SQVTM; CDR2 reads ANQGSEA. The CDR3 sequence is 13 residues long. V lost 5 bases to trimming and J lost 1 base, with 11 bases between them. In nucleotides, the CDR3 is TGCAGCGTTCTGAGGGGGGAGAACACTGAAGCTTTCTTT. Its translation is CSVLRGENTEAFF.

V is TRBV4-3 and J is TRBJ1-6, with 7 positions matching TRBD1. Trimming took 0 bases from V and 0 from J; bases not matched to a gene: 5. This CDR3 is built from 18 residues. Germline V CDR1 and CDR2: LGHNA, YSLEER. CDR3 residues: CASSQELGQSSYNSPLHF. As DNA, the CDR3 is TGCGCCAGCAGCCAAGAACTGGGACAGAGCTCCTATAATTCACCCCTCCACTTT.

The CDR3 spells CASSHHSTGGTNYGYTF. The CDR3 coding sequence is TGTGCCAGCAGTCACCACTCCACAGGGGGCACAAACTATGGCTACACCTTC. The rearrangement joins TRBV6-5 to TRBJ1-2, with TRBD1 matching 9 bases. The CDR3 has 17 amino acids. Germline trimming cut 5 bases from V and 2 bases from J; bases unmatched to any gene: 12. Germline CDR1 reads MNHEY; CDR2 reads SVGAGI.

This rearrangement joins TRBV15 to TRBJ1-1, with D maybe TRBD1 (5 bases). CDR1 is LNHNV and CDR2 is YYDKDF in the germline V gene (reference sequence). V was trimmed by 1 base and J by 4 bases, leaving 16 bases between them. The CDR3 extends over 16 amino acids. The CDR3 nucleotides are TGTGCCACCAGCAGAGCTTACCCCCGGGGGGGCACTGAAGCTTTCTTT. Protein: CATSRAYPRGGTEAFF.

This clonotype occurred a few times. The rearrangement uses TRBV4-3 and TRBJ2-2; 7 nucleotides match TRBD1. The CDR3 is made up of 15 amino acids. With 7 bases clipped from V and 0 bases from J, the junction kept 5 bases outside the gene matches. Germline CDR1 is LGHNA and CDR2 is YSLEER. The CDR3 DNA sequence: TGCGCCAGCACCAAGACAGGGACGAACACCGGGGAGCTGTTTTTT. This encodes CASTKTGTNTGELFF.

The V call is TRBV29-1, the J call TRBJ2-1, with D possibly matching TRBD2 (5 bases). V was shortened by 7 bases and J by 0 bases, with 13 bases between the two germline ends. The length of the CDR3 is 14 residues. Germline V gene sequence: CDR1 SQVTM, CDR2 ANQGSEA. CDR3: CSAPGVSSYNEQFF. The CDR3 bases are TGCAGCGCCCCCGGGGTTAGCTCCTACAATGAGCAGTTCTTC.

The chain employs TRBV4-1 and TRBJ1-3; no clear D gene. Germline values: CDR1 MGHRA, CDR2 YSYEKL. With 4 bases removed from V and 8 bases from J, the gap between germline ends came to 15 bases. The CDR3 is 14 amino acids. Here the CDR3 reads CASSLSRLEYTIYF. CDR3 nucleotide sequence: TGCGCCAGCAGCCTCTCTCGGTTGGAATACACCATATATTTT.

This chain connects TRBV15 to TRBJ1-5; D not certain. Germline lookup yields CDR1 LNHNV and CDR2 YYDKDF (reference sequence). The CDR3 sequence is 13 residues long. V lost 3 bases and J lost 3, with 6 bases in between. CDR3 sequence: CATSSKNNQPQHF. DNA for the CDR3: TGTGCCACCAGCAGTAAGAACAATCAGCCCCAGCATTTT.

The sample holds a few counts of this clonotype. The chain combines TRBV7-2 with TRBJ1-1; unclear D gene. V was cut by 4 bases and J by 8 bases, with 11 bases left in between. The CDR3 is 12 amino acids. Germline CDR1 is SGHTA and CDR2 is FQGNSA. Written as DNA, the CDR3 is TGTGCCAGCAGCTCCTTTTCGGCAGAAGCTTTCTTT. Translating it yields CASSSFSAEAFF.

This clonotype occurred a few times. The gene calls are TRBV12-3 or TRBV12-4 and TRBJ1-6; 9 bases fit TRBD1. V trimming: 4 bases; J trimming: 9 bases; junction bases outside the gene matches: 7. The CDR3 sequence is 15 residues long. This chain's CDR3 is CASSSGTGNRSPLHF. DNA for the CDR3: TGTGCCAGCAGTTCCGGGACAGGGAATCGTTCACCCCTCCACTTT.

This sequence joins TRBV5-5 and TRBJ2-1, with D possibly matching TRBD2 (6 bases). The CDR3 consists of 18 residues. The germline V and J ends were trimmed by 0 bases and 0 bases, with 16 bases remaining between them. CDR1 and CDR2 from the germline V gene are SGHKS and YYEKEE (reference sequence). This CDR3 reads CASSLVRELASSYNEQFF. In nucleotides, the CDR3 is TGTGCCAGCAGCTTGGTAAGGGAGCTAGCGAGCTCCTACAATGAGCAGTTCTTC.

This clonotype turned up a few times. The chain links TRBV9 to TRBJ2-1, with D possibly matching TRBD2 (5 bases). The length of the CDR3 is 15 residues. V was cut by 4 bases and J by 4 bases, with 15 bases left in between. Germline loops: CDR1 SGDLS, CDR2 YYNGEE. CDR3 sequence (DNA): TGTGCCAGCAGCTCCCTAGCTCGAGGGTACAATGAGCAGTTCTTC. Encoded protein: CASSSLARGYNEQFF.

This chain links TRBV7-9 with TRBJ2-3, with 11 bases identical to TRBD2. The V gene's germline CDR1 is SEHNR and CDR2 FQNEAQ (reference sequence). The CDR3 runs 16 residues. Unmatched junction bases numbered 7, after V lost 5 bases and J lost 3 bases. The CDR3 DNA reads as TGTGCCAGCAGCCCCTCAGTAGCGGGGGGGACAGATACGCAGTATTTT. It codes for CASSPSVAGGTDTQYF.

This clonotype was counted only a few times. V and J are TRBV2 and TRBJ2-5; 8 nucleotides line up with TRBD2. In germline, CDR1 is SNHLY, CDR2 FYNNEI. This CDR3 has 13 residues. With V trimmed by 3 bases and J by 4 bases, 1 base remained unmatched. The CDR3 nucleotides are TGTGCCAGCAGTGACCTAGCGGGAGAGACCCAGTACTTC. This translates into CASSDLAGETQYF.

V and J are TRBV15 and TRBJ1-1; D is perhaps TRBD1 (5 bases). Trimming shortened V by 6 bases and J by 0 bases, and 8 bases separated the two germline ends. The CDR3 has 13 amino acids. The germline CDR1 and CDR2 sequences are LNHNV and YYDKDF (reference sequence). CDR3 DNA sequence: TGTGCCACCAGTGACAGTATGAACACTGAAGCTTTCTTT. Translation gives CATSDSMNTEAFF.

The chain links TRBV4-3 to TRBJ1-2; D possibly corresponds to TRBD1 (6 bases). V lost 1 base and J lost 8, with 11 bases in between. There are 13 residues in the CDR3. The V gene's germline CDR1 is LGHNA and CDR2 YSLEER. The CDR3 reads CASSQVYREGYTF. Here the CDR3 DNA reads TGCGCCAGCAGCCAAGTGTACAGGGAGGGCTACACCTTC.

CDR3 sequence reads: CSARSTGPNTEAFF. The CDR3 DNA reads TGCAGTGCTAGATCGACAGGGCCCAACACTGAAGCTTTCTTT. The rearrangement uses TRBV20-1 and TRBJ1-1, with 7 bases fitting TRBD1. Germline trimming cut 2 bases from V and 2 bases from J; bases unmatched to any gene: 5. The CDR3 has 14 residues. Germline V gives CDR1 DFQATT, CDR2 SNEGSKA (reference sequence).

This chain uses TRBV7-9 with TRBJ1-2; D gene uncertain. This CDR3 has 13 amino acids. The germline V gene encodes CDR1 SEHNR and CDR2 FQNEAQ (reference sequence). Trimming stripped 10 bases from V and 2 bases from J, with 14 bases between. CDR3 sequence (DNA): TGTGCCACCCAGTCCGGGTTGAACTATGGCTACACCTTC. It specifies CATQSGLNYGYTF.

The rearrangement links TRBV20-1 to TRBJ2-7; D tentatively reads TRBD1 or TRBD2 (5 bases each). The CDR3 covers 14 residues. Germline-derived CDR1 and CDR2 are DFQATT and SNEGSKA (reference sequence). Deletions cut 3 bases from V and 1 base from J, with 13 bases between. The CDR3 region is CSASGGTASYEQYF. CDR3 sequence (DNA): TGCAGTGCTAGTGGTGGGACGGCGTCCTACGAGCAGTACTTC.

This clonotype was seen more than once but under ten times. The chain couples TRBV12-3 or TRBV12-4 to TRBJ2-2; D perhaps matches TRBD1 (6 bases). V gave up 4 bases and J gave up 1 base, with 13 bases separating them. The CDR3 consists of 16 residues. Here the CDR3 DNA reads TGTGCCAGCAGTTCAGCGGACAGAGGGAACACCGGGGAGCTGTTTTTT. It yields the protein CASSSADRGNTGELFF.

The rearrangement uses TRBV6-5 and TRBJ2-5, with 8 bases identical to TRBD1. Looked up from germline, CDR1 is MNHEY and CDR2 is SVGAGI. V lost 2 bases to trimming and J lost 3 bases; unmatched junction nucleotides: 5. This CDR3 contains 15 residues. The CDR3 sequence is CASSYLDREKETQYF. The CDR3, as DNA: TGTGCCAGCAGTTACCTGGACAGGGAGAAAGAGACCCAGTACTTC.

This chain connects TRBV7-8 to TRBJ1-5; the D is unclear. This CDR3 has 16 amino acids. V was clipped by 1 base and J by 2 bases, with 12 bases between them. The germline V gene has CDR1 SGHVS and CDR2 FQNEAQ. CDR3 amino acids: CASSLGSQGGNQPQHF. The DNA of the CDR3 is TGTGCCAGCAGCTTAGGGTCCCAAGGTGGCAATCAGCCCCAGCATTTT. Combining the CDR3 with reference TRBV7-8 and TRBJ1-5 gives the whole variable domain GAGVSQSPRYKVAKRGQDVALRCDPISGHVSLFWYQQALGQGPEFLTYFQNEAQLDKSGLPSDRFFAERPEGSVSTLKIQRTQQEDSAVYLCASSLGSQGGNQPQHFGDGTRLSIL.

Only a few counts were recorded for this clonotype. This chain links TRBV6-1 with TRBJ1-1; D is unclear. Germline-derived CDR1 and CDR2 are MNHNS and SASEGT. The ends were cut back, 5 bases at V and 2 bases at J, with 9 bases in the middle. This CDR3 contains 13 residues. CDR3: CASSTDGNTEAFF. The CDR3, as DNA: TGTGCCAGCAGTACAGACGGTAACACTGAAGCTTTCTTT.

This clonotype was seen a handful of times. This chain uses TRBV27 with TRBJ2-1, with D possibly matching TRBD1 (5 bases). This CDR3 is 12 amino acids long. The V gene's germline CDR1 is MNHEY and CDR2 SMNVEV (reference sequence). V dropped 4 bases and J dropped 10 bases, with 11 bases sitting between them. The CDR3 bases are TGTGCCAGCAGTTATCCAGGGAAAGAGCAGTTCTTC. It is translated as CASSYPGKEQFF.

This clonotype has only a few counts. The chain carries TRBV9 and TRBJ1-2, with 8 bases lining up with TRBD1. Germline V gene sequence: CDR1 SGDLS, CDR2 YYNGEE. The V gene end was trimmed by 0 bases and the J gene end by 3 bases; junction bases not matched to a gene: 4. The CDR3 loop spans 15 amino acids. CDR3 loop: CASSVGRGQYYGYTF. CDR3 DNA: TGTGCCAGCAGCGTAGGCAGGGGGCAGTACTATGGCTACACCTTC.

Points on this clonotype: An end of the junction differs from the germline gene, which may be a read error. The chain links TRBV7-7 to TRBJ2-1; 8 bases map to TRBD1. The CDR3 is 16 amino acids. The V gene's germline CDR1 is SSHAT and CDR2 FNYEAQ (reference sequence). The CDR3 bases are TGTGCTAGCAGCACTAAGACAGGGGAGTTCTACAATGAGCAGTTCTTC. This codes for CASSTKTGEFYNEQFF. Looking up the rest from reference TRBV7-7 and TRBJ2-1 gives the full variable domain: GAGVSQSPRYKVTKRGQDVTLRCDPISSHATLYWYQQALGQGPEFLTYFNYEAQPDKSGLPSDRFSAERPEGSISTLTIQRTEQRDSAMYRCASSTKTGEFYNEQFFGPGTRLTVL.

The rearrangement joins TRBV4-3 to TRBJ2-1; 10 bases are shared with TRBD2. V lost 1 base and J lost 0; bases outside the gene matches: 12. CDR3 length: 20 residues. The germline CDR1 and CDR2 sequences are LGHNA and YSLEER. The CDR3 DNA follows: TGCGCCAGCAGCCAAGGTCTGCTAGCGGGAGCGGGAAGCTCCTACAATGAGCAGTTCTTC. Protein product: CASSQGLLAGAGSSYNEQFF.

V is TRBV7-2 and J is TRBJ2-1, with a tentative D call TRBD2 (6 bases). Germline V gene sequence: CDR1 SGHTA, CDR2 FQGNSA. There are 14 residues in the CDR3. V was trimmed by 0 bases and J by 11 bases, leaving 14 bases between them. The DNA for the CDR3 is TGTGCCAGCAGCTTAGCTTCGGGAGCGGCCAAGCAGTTCTTC. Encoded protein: CASSLASGAAKQFF.